This T cell receptor beta chain is drawn from a study of radiation and T cells in renal cell carcinoma. Repertoires were generated with immunoSEQ multiplex PCR, while TCRdb's copy carries only in-frame clones and drops some. Of about 77,000 clones in the sample, less than 90% are singletons; the top ten hold about 2.4%. The time point: blood 4 weeks post-SBRT, at nephrectomy. Documented treatment: 15 Gy SBRT to primary tumor, nephrectomy 4 weeks later. Nephrectomy followed 15 Gy stereotactic body radiation by 4 weeks. Clear cell pathology was present in this patient's renal cell carcinoma. Study-wide results and caveats: From baseline, blood top tumor clonotypes peaked at 2 weeks post-radiation. Pretreatment tumor biopsies were lacking, so baseline clonotypes are unknown.

Remarks on this clone: Its target is not known.

This specimen consisted of blood, obtained from a patient whose treatment included radiotherapy and nephrectomy. This TCR came from a woman aged 55-70 years with renal cell carcinoma.

The CDR3 sequence is CASSSGALSGYGYTF. CDR3 bases: TGTGCCAGCAGTTCGGGAGCGCTGAGTGGCTATGGCTACACCTTC. The chain recombines TRBV6-5 with TRBJ1-2; D ambiguous. Trimming stripped 4 bases from V and 4 bases from J, with 16 bases between. The germline gives CDR1 MNHEY, CDR2 SVGAGI. This CDR3 spans 15 amino acids.